This T cell receptor (beta chain) was identified during a study of shared clonotypes between healthy human individuals. Across the whole study: In total, the donors were a couple of women and a few men aged 18 to 49. Broader study findings: Among four donors, roughly 5.5% of naive CD4 clonotypes were found in common.

Study processing details: Junction-only sequences without quality scores were provided by ImmunoSEQ, so filtering was different. TCRdb keeps only in-frame clones here, not all; method: immunoSEQ multiplex PCR. That table furnishes V, J and clone size, whereas the DNA furnished D and trimming. Of 550,000 to 650,000 clones detected, 95% to 96% appear once; the ten largest clones hold 0.11%. CDR1 and CDR2 (germline): GTSNPN, SVGIG (reference sequence). This CDR3 is 17 amino acids long. The ends were cut back, 3 bases at V and 0 bases at J, with 20 bases in the middle. A remark on this clone: Its antigen remains unknown.

CD45RO-negative CD8 cells positively selected for CCR7 made up the naive population, which excluded terminally differentiated effector memory CD45RA+ cells. The specimen sequenced was naive CD8+ T cells sorted from blood. V usage is TRBV30 and J usage is TRBJ1-2; maybe TRBD1 (6 bases). The TCR originated in a woman aged 25 to 39 in good health. CDR3 nucleotides: TGTGCCTGGAGGGAAATTAGACAGGCCCAAGCTAACTATGGCTACACCTTC. Translation gives CAWREIRQAQANYGYTF.